This is a list of T cell receptor beta chains from one sample in a study of cytomegalovirus exposure and HLA in healthy donors. Using immunoSEQ multiplex PCR, the repertoire was profiled, and TCRdb retains in-frame clones only, with some absent. The sample includes 85,000 to 100,000 clones, roughly 80% of them seen just once. Sequencing was performed on PBMCs. These receptors were taken from a girl aged 2 to 9 in good health and CMV-seropositive. CDR3s include the opening cysteine and the closing phenylalanine or tryptophan. The order of the fields is V gene, D gene, J gene, clone size, CDR3 protein, CDR3 DNA. A D gene is named only where the DNA matches it firmly. Clone size is shown for a subset of rows, as once, few, many or a class of expanded clone.

v_gene: TRBV30
d_gene: TRBD1
j_gene: TRBJ2-3
abundance: NA
CDR3aa: CAWSGVRQGQRTDTQYF
CDR3nt: TGTGCCTGGAGTGGGGTGAGACAGGGTCAACGCACAGATACGCAGTATTTT

v_gene: TRBV30
d_gene: TRBD1
j_gene: TRBJ1-2
abundance: NA
CDR3aa: CAWSKGTGINYGYTF
CDR3nt: TGTGCCTGGAGTAAAGGGACAGGGATCAACTATGGCTACACCTTC

v_gene: TRBV11-3
d_gene: NA
j_gene: TRBJ1-1
abundance: NA
CDR3aa: CASSFSLNTEAFF
CDR3nt: TGTGCCAGCAGCTTCTCGTTGAACACTGAAGCTTTCTTT

v_gene: TRBV29-1
d_gene: NA
j_gene: TRBJ1-4
abundance: once
CDR3aa: CSVEDRGTNEKLFF
CDR3nt: TGCAGCGTTGAAGACAGGGGCACTAATGAAAAACTGTTTTTT

v_gene: TRBV30
d_gene: TRBD2
j_gene: TRBJ2-1
abundance: NA
CDR3aa: CAWSLGGLAGEPWVNEQFF
CDR3nt: TGTGCCTGGAGTCTAGGCGGACTAGCGGGAGAACCTTGGGTAAATGAGCAGTTCTTC

v_gene: TRBV28
d_gene: TRBD1
j_gene: TRBJ2-4
abundance: few
CDR3aa: CASFRDRDVIQYF
CDR3nt: TGTGCCAGCTTCCGGGACAGGGACGTCATTCAGTACTTC

v_gene: TRBV6-1
d_gene: NA
j_gene: TRBJ1-3
abundance: NA
CDR3aa: CATLRGAGNTIYF
CDR3nt: TGTGCCACATTACGGGGGGCTGGAAACACCATATATTTT

v_gene: TRBV28
d_gene: NA
j_gene: TRBJ1-5
abundance: NA
CDR3aa: CASSWSTDSNQPQHF
CDR3nt: TGTGCCAGCAGTTGGTCGACAGATAGCAATCAGCCCCAGCATTTT

v_gene: TRBV29-1
d_gene: NA
j_gene: TRBJ2-7
abundance: NA
CDR3aa: CSASTRDIQYF
CDR3nt: TGCAGCGCCTCAACCCGGGACATACAGTACTTC

v_gene: TRBV9
d_gene: NA
j_gene: TRBJ2-2
abundance: NA
CDR3aa: CASSVVPSPYSPGELFF
CDR3nt: TGTGCCAGCAGCGTAGTTCCTAGCCCTTATAGTCCCGGGGAGCTGTTTTTT

v_gene: TRBV15
d_gene: TRBD2
j_gene: TRBJ2-1
abundance: NA
CDR3aa: CATSSSKGVVAGNEQFF
CDR3nt: TGTGCCACCAGCAGTTCTAAGGGGGTCGTAGCGGGGAATGAGCAGTTCTTC

v_gene: TRBV7-9
d_gene: TRBD2
j_gene: TRBJ2-7
abundance: NA
CDR3aa: CASSLGSGDEQYF
CDR3nt: TGTGCCAGCAGCTTAGGAAGCGGGGACGAGCAGTACTTC

v_gene: TRBV6-5
d_gene: NA
j_gene: TRBJ2-1
abundance: NA
CDR3aa: CATTGSSYNEQFF
CDR3nt: TGTGCCACCACAGGGTCCTCCTACAATGAGCAGTTCTTC

v_gene: TRBV28
d_gene: NA
j_gene: TRBJ2-7
abundance: NA
CDR3aa: CASSPSTLGAEQYF
CDR3nt: TGTGCCAGCAGTCCCTCCACTTTAGGGGCCGAGCAGTACTTC

v_gene: TRBV15
d_gene: NA
j_gene: TRBJ1-6
abundance: NA
CDR3aa: CATSRVGSGNSPLHF
CDR3nt: TGTGCCACCAGCAGAGTCGGGTCGGGGAATTCACCCCTCCACTTT

v_gene: TRBV30
d_gene: NA
j_gene: TRBJ1-3
abundance: NA
CDR3aa: CAWTVGHSGNTIYF
CDR3nt: TGTGCCTGGACCGTGGGCCACTCTGGAAACACCATATATTTT

v_gene: TRBV29-1
d_gene: TRBD2
j_gene: TRBJ2-1
abundance: NA
CDR3aa: CSVMGLAGLVIEQFF
CDR3nt: TGCAGCGTGATGGGACTAGCGGGTTTGGTTATTGAGCAGTTCTTC

v_gene: TRBV28
d_gene: NA
j_gene: TRBJ1-5
abundance: NA
CDR3aa: CASSSPGGARRGNQPQHF
CDR3nt: TGTGCCAGCAGTTCGCCGGGTGGGGCGAGGAGGGGCAATCAGCCCCAGCATTTT

v_gene: TRBV30
d_gene: TRBD1
j_gene: TRBJ1-4
abundance: NA
CDR3aa: CAWTSWDRSNEKLFF
CDR3nt: TGTGCCTGGACCTCGTGGGACAGGAGTAATGAAAAACTGTTTTTT

v_gene: TRBV30
d_gene: NA
j_gene: TRBJ1-1
abundance: NA
CDR3aa: CAWRRQPNTEAFF
CDR3nt: TGTGCCTGGAGAAGACAGCCGAACACTGAAGCTTTCTTT

v_gene: TRBV6-1
d_gene: NA
j_gene: TRBJ1-1
abundance: few
CDR3aa: CASIRRGEAFF
CDR3nt: TGTGCCAGCATTAGGAGGGGAGAAGCTTTCTTT

v_gene: TRBV19
d_gene: TRBD1
j_gene: TRBJ1-2
abundance: NA
CDR3aa: CASSMGTGRGYTF
CDR3nt: TGTGCCAGTAGTATGGGGACAGGAAGAGGCTACACCTTC

v_gene: TRBV10-3
d_gene: NA
j_gene: TRBJ2-3
abundance: NA
CDR3aa: CAISGTSGGGAADTQYF
CDR3nt: TGTGCCATCAGTGGAACATCGGGCGGAGGGGCGGCAGATACGCAGTATTTT

v_gene: TRBV7-9
d_gene: NA
j_gene: TRBJ1-1
abundance: NA
CDR3aa: CASSLGRDREAFF
CDR3nt: TGTGCCAGCAGCTTAGGACGTGACAGGGAAGCTTTCTTT

v_gene: TRBV11-3
d_gene: TRBD2
j_gene: TRBJ2-1
abundance: NA
CDR3aa: CASSKGTSGTIRSYNEQFF
CDR3nt: TGTGCCAGCAGCAAAGGGACTAGCGGGACGATCCGTTCCTACAATGAGCAGTTCTTC

v_gene: TRBV4-1
d_gene: NA
j_gene: TRBJ2-5
abundance: NA
CDR3aa: CASSPHLASQETQYF
CDR3nt: TGCGCCAGCAGCCCCCACCTAGCATCCCAAGAGACCCAGTACTTC

v_gene: TRBV27
d_gene: TRBD2
j_gene: TRBJ2-3
abundance: NA
CDR3aa: CASSDKAGGATDTQYF
CDR3nt: TGTGCCAGCAGTGACAAAGCGGGAGGAGCCACAGATACGCAGTATTTT

v_gene: TRBV11-2
d_gene: NA
j_gene: TRBJ1-2
abundance: NA
CDR3aa: CASSPIVAGDYGYTF
CDR3nt: TGTGCCAGCAGCCCTATTGTTGCAGGGGACTATGGCTACACCTTC

v_gene: TRBV7-2
d_gene: NA
j_gene: TRBJ1-2
abundance: NA
CDR3aa: CASSLDAGPNYGYTF
CDR3nt: TGTGCCAGCAGCTTAGACGCGGGACCTAACTATGGCTACACCTTC

v_gene: TRBV4-1
d_gene: TRBD1
j_gene: TRBJ1-1
abundance: NA
CDR3aa: CASNRDREVTEAFF
CDR3nt: TGCGCCAGCAACCGGGACAGGGAGGTCACTGAAGCTTTCTTT

v_gene: TRBV4-2
d_gene: TRBD2
j_gene: TRBJ2-1
abundance: NA
CDR3aa: CASSHKIAGTVYEQFF
CDR3nt: TGTGCCAGCAGCCACAAAATAGCGGGAACCGTGTATGAGCAGTTCTTC

v_gene: TRBV20-1
d_gene: NA
j_gene: TRBJ1-1
abundance: NA
CDR3aa: CSARQDTEAFF
CDR3nt: TGCAGTGCTAGACAGGACACTGAAGCTTTCTTT

v_gene: TRBV2
d_gene: NA
j_gene: TRBJ2-7
abundance: NA
CDR3aa: CASRVNSGALYEQYF
CDR3nt: TGTGCCAGCAGGGTAAATAGCGGAGCCTTATACGAGCAGTACTTC

v_gene: TRBV28
d_gene: NA
j_gene: TRBJ2-7
abundance: NA
CDR3aa: CASSPTAYEQYF
CDR3nt: TGTGCCAGCAGTCCGACTGCTTACGAGCAGTACTTC

v_gene: TRBV6-1
d_gene: TRBD2
j_gene: TRBJ2-7
abundance: once
CDR3aa: CASIPTGLLAYEQYF
CDR3nt: TGTGCCAGCATCCCCACGGGACTACTAGCCTACGAGCAGTACTTC

v_gene: TRBV4-1
d_gene: NA
j_gene: TRBJ2-3
abundance: NA
CDR3aa: CASSQDGTGVTDTQYF
CDR3nt: TGCGCCAGCAGCCAAGATGGAACGGGAGTCACAGATACGCAGTATTTT

v_gene: TRBV5-6
d_gene: NA
j_gene: TRBJ2-6
abundance: NA
CDR3aa: CASSLLNSGANVLTF
CDR3nt: TGTGCCAGCAGCTTGCTAAACTCTGGGGCCAACGTCCTGACTTTC

v_gene: TRBV30
d_gene: NA
j_gene: TRBJ1-1
abundance: NA
CDR3aa: CAWKITSLRAFF
CDR3nt: TGTGCCTGGAAGATCACGTCCCTGAGGGCTTTCTTT

v_gene: TRBV2
d_gene: NA
j_gene: TRBJ1-5
abundance: NA
CDR3aa: CASSDRPSGGNQPQHF
CDR3nt: TGTGCCAGCAGTGACCGGCCCTCTGGAGGCAATCAGCCCCAGCATTTT

v_gene: TRBV6-1
d_gene: NA
j_gene: TRBJ1-1
abundance: NA
CDR3aa: CASSIEGVVTEAFF
CDR3nt: TGTGCCAGCTCTATTGAGGGGGTTGTTACTGAAGCTTTCTTT

v_gene: TRBV29-1
d_gene: TRBD2
j_gene: TRBJ2-3
abundance: NA
CDR3aa: CSVDSGTNTQYF
CDR3nt: TGCAGCGTTGATTCGGGGACTAATACGCAGTATTTT

v_gene: TRBV28
d_gene: TRBD2
j_gene: TRBJ2-7
abundance: few
CDR3aa: CASSRSDSGSYEQYF
CDR3nt: TGTGCCAGCAGTCGATCTGATAGCGGGAGCTACGAGCAGTACTTC

v_gene: TRBV13
d_gene: NA
j_gene: TRBJ1-1
abundance: once
CDR3aa: CASSLDSRYEAFF
CDR3nt: TGTGCCAGCAGCCTCGACAGTCGATATGAAGCTTTCTTT

v_gene: TRBV10-2
d_gene: TRBD1
j_gene: TRBJ2-7
abundance: NA
CDR3aa: CASSERDRGHEQYF
CDR3nt: TGCGCCAGCAGTGAGAGGGACAGGGGGCACGAGCAGTACTTC